These 6 T cell receptor beta chains originate from one sample sequenced in a study of cytomegalovirus exposure and HLA in healthy donors. The method was immunoSEQ multiplex PCR; TCRdb's version includes in-frame clones alone and lacks a portion of them. The top ten clones hold 15% of a sample with around 56,000 clones, approximately 89% of them seen once. Material for sequencing was PBMCs. All receptors derive from a woman between 18 and 29 years old in good health and CMV-seronegative.

The chain combines TRBV4-1 with TRBJ2-7; D remains ambiguous. V was pared by 1 base and J by 1 base, with 8 bases between. Germline CDR1 reads MGHRA; CDR2 reads YSYEKL. CDR3 length equals 14 residues. DNA for the CDR3: TGCGCCAGCAGCCAAGCAAAGACTTCCTACGAGCAGTACTTC. This gives the protein CASSQAKTSYEQYF.

This rearrangement joins TRBV5-6 to TRBJ2-3; 10 bases are a match to TRBD1. V shed 1 base, J shed 1 base, and the junction held 9 bases outside the gene matches. CDR1 and CDR2 from the germline V gene are SGHDT and YYEEEE. The CDR3 consists of 18 residues. Written as DNA, the CDR3 is TGTGCCAGCAGCTTGTTGGGACAGGGGTTTTTCGGCACAGATACGCAGTATTTT. Translation: CASSLLGQGFFGTDTQYF.

This chain links TRBV5-1 with TRBJ2-2, with D tentatively TRBD1 (5 bases). The germline CDR1 and CDR2 sequences are SGHRS and YFSETQ. Deletions cut 1 base from V and 1 base from J, with 11 bases between. The CDR3 consists of 16 residues. In DNA form, the CDR3 reads TGCGCCAGCAGCTTGAAATTCACAGGGAACACCGGGGAGCTGTTTTTT. This translates into CASSLKFTGNTGELFF.

The chain couples TRBV7-6 to TRBJ2-7; 8 bases fit TRBD2. The CDR3 is 15 residues long. Germline lookup yields CDR1 SGHVS and CDR2 FNYEAQ. V lost 1 base and J lost 5; bases outside the gene matches: 7. This chain's CDR3 is CASSLDGRAGNEQYF. CDR3 in DNA: TGTGCCAGCAGCTTAGACGGGAGGGCCGGGAACGAGCAGTACTTC.

The chain has TRBV19 and TRBJ2-5, with TRBD1 matching 7 bases. V gave up 4 bases and J gave up 2 bases; unmatched junction bases: 4. Germline CDR1 and CDR2: LNHDA and SQIVND (reference sequence). The CDR3 loop spans 14 amino acids. The CDR3 sequence: CASSNLGQQETQYF. The CDR3 coding sequence is TGTGCCAGTAGTAATCTGGGACAGCAAGAGACCCAGTACTTC.

There are a few counts of this clone. V usage is TRBV25-1 and J usage is TRBJ2-2, with D tentatively TRBD2 (5 bases). Germline CDR1 MGHDK, CDR2 SYGVNS. V was trimmed by 3 bases and J by 4 bases, leaving 12 bases between them. This CDR3 is built from 15 residues. The CDR3 loop reads CASSDARVITGELFF. The CDR3 DNA sequence: TGTGCCAGCAGTGATGCGAGGGTCATCACCGGGGAGCTGTTTTTT.